This T cell receptor beta chain was sequenced in a study of T cell responses to AZD1222 COVID-19 vaccine. General study findings and limits: There were vaccine-associated CD4 TCRs across spike, dominant at 160-218 and 743-854.

Data came from immunoSEQ multiplex PCR; TCRdb stores just in-frame clones and leaves some out. The sample contains 95,000 to 150,000 clones, more than 80% of which appear only once. Germline lookup yields CDR1 SGHTA and CDR2 FQGTGA. V was shortened by 8 bases and J by 2 bases, with 10 bases between the two germline ends. The CDR3 totals 13 residues. This clone has only one observation. Its matching antigen is unknown. The sequencing used peripheral blood, collected on day 0 of AZD1222 vaccination. The chain uses TRBV7-3 and TRBJ1-3; D might be TRBD1 (5 bases). This TCR was recovered from an adult in good health. CDR3 DNA sequence: TGTGCCAGCGCGAGGGACCCTGGAAACACCATATATTTT. As protein: CASARDPGNTIYF.